These 17 T cell receptor beta chains originate from one sample sequenced in a study of regulatory T cells in long-lasting Graves disease. Stated time point: newly diagnosed GD, antithyroid drugs for less than 3 months. The TCR library was made from RNA that had been extracted from PBMCs in TRIzol. Arm-PCR of CDR3 regions and iRepertoire HTBI primers were the basis on which TCR beta libraries were built. TCRdb redid the calling of the multiplex PCR reads with MiXCR, one entry per CDR3 protein. The sample carries 400,000 to 500,000 distinct CDR3 sequences, about 15% recorded once. This same sample was also taken into another study, of T cells in Graves' hyperthyroidism and ophthalmopathy.

The sequencing used peripheral blood mononuclear cells (PBMCs), collected at new diagnosis, from a patient treated with antithyroid drugs. These receptor sequences come from a woman aged 25 to 39 with Graves disease.

This clonotype was observed at least ten times. The V gene is TRBV18, the J gene TRBJ2-3; D remains ambiguous. CDR3 length: 14 residues. V lost 6 bases, J lost 4 bases, and 14 bases lay in between. Germline assignment: CDR1 KGHSH and CDR2 LQKENI. The CDR3 here is CASSPGPIPDTQYF. The DNA for the CDR3 is TGTGCCAGCTCCCCGGGCCCCATCCCAGATACGCAGTATTTT.

This clonotype was detected only a few times. V is TRBV19 and J is TRBJ2-3; TRBD2 might be the D (5 bases). CDR3 length: 11 amino acids. CDR1 is LNHDA, CDR2 SQIVND, per germline (reference sequence). V gave up 3 bases and J gave up 11 bases, with 9 bases separating them. The CDR3 bases are TGTGCCAGTAGTATCCGAGGGAAGCAGTATTTT. Translated: CASSIRGKQYF.

This clonotype was seen more than once but under ten times. This rearrangement joins TRBV5-1 to TRBJ2-4; 15 bases are a match to TRBD2. After removal of 5 bases from V and 6 bases from J, the junction contained 9 bases not matched to a gene. CDR1 is SGHRS and CDR2 is YFSETQ in the germline V gene. The CDR3 runs 17 residues. In nucleotides, the CDR3 is TGCGCCAGCAGTCACGGACTAGCGGGAGGGCCTGGAAACATTCAGTACTTC. This translates into CASSHGLAGGPGNIQYF.

This clonotype has a handful of counts. The chain joins TRBV4-1 to TRBJ2-4; D is possibly TRBD2 (6 bases). In germline, CDR1 is MGHRA, CDR2 YSYEKL. V was clipped by 3 bases and J by 1 base, with 13 bases between them. The CDR3 covers 16 residues. This chain's CDR3 is CASSHLRGEAKNIQYF. The DNA of the CDR3 is TGCGCCAGCAGCCACCTTCGCGGGGAGGCCAAAAACATTCAGTACTTC.

V is TRBV20-1 and J is TRBJ2-7; 8 bases line up with TRBD1. V lost 0 bases to trimming and J lost 5 bases; unmatched junction nucleotides: 9. The length of the CDR3 is 15 residues. Germline CDR1 and CDR2: DFQATT and SNEGSKA (reference sequence). DNA of the CDR3: TGCAGTGCTAGAGATCGTGGGGACAGGCTAAACGAGCAGTACTTC. It specifies CSARDRGDRLNEQYF.

This clonotype was detected ten times or more. The chain uses TRBV24-1 and TRBJ2-7, with 7 bases that match TRBD1. The CDR3 runs to 16 residues. Germline values: CDR1 KGHDR, CDR2 SFDVKD. Trimming cost V 4 bases and J 1 base; bases outside gene matches: 9. CDR3 DNA: TGTGCCACCAGTGACCCAACCCCGACAGGGTCCTACGAGCAGTACTTC. As protein: CATSDPTPTGSYEQYF.

The CDR3 sequence is CASSLFSRPTDTQYF. In nucleotides, the CDR3 is TGCGCCAGCAGCTTGTTTAGTCGTCCGACAGATACGCAGTATTTT. The chain carries TRBV5-1 and TRBJ2-3; D uncertain. This CDR3 contains 15 residues. The V end was cut by 1 base, the J end by 3 bases, with 12 bases between. The germline V gene has CDR1 SGHRS and CDR2 YFSETQ.

This clonotype showed up many times. The chain uses TRBV28 and TRBJ2-4; 7 nucleotides line up with TRBD1. J was trimmed by 3 bases and V by 4 bases; bases with no gene match: 6. The CDR3 extends over 15 amino acids. The germline V gene encodes CDR1 MDHEN and CDR2 SYDVKM. CDR3 DNA: TGTGCCAGCAGTTCGGGACAGAAGATCAAAAACATTCAGTACTTC. Translating it yields CASSSGQKIKNIQYF.

Concerning this clonotype itself: Possible read error: a much larger clone is one base away. This chain connects TRBV27 to TRBJ2-7; 10 positions agree with TRBD1. The CDR3 length is 17 residues. V lost 1 base and J lost 7; bases outside the gene matches: 13. Germline V CDR1 and CDR2: MNHEY, SMNVEV (reference sequence). The CDR3, as DNA: TGTGCCAGCAGTTTATTTTACCGGGACAGGGGAAAAAATGAGCAGTACTTC. The encoded protein is CASSLFYRDRGKNEQYF.

This sequence joins TRBV10-2 and TRBJ2-1; D gene unclear. Germline assignment: CDR1 WSHSY and CDR2 SAAADI. The V and J ends lost 2 bases and 8 bases respectively, with 4 bases between them. CDR3 length equals 11 residues. CDR3 nucleotide sequence: TGCGCCAGCAGTGAGGACTATGAGCAGTTCTTC. Translation gives CASSEDYEQFF.

This clonotype was seen a few times. A much larger clone differs by one base, so this may be a read error. The CDR3 ends on some other residue instead of the conserved phenylalanine or tryptophan, so this is likely a read error. The V and J genes are TRBV28 and TRBJ2-7; 8 nucleotides match TRBD1. Germline V gene sequence: CDR1 MDHEN, CDR2 SYDVKM. V lost 6 bases, J lost 3 bases, and 4 bases stayed unmatched. The CDR3 runs 13 residues. The CDR3 is CASSSGQVYEQYS. The CDR3 nucleotides read TGTGCCAGCAGCTCGGGACAGGTCTACGAGCAGTACTCC.

This clonotype was detected ten times or more. This chain uses TRBV7-2 with TRBJ2-7; 8 nucleotides align to TRBD2. CDR3 length equals 16 residues. The J segment lost 4 bases and the V segment lost 4 bases, leaving 12 bases of the junction unmatched. Germline lookup yields CDR1 SGHTA and CDR2 FQGNSA. The CDR3 region has the DNA TGTGCCAGCAGCTACGGGGGGGGGAGAGGAAGGTACGAGCAGTACTTC. Its protein is CASSYGGGRGRYEQYF.

This clonotype occurred a few times. This chain links TRBV18 with TRBJ2-5; D is uncertain. V shed 2 bases and J shed 2 bases, with 12 bases lying between them. Germline V gives CDR1 KGHSH, CDR2 LQKENI. CDR3 size: 15 residues. The CDR3 region has the DNA TGTGCCAGCTCACCATTCTATGGGGAACAAGAGACCCAGTACTTC. Encoded protein: CASSPFYGEQETQYF.

This clonotype was seen only a few times. The V call is TRBV5-6, the J call TRBJ1-5; perhaps TRBD1 as D (5 bases). V lost 0 bases and J lost 6, with 10 bases in between. The CDR3 sequence is 14 residues long. Germline loops: CDR1 SGHDT, CDR2 YYEEEE. The CDR3 coding sequence is TGTGCCAGCAGCTTGGTTGGGGCTGCTCAGCCCCAGCATTTT. This sequence encodes CASSLVGAAQPQHF.

The chain links TRBV30 to TRBJ2-5; no clear D. The CDR3 contains 12 residues. Per the germline V gene, CDR1 is GTSNPN and CDR2 is SVGIG (reference sequence). V was trimmed by 0 bases and J by 5 bases, leaving 7 bases between them. CDR3 loop: CAWSVNGETQYF. The CDR3 DNA sequence: TGTGCCTGGAGTGTAAATGGGGAGACCCAGTACTTC.

There are many counts of this clonotype. CDR3 nucleotide sequence: TGTGCCAGCAGGACAGGGTTCTCCTACAATGAGCAGTTCTTC. Encoded protein: CASRTGFSYNEQFF. The chain recombines TRBV2 with TRBJ2-1; 7 nucleotides line up with TRBD1. Germline V lookup: CDR1 SNHLY, CDR2 FYNNEI. With V trimmed by 6 bases and J by 0 bases, 2 bases remained unmatched. CDR3 size: 14 residues.

The CDR3 spells CASSLAGGIGNIQYF. The CDR3 DNA reads as TGTGCCAGCAGCTTAGCCGGGGGGATAGGAAACATTCAGTACTTC. The chain recombines TRBV7-9 with TRBJ2-4, with 7 bases identical to TRBD2. There are 15 residues in the CDR3. Per germline, CDR1 SEHNR and CDR2 FQNEAQ (reference sequence). The trim removed 0 bases at V and 6 bases at J, leaving 5 bases unmatched.